These 32 T cell receptor beta chains originate from one sample sequenced in a study of blood T cell repertoires in COVID-19. Some clones are missing from TCRdb's copy, which holds only in-frame ones; the method was immunoSEQ multiplex PCR. The sample lists around 200,000 clones, around 85% occurring once. The sequencing sample was made of peripheral blood. These receptors were collected from a man aged 55-75 years with acute or convalescent COVID-19.

The chain employs TRBV10-3 and TRBJ1-2; 9 bases line up with TRBD1. CDR1 is ENHRY and CDR2 is SYGVKD in the germline V gene. V lost 3 bases and J lost 4; bases outside the gene matches: 3. The CDR3 consists of 14 residues. The chain's CDR3 is CAISDDRGTYGYTF. The DNA of the CDR3 is TGTGCCATCAGTGACGACAGGGGGACCTATGGCTACACCTTC.

The chain recombines TRBV5-4 with TRBJ2-4; TRBD1 matches at 9 bases. Trimming at V came to 5 bases and at J to 0 bases, leaving 12 bases not matched to a gene. Germline loops: CDR1 SGHNT, CDR2 YYREEE (reference sequence). The CDR3 runs to 18 residues. Written as DNA, the CDR3 is TGTGCCAGCAGTCTTGGGTCCACAGGGGGCCAAGCCAAAAACATTCAGTACTTC. It codes for CASSLGSTGGQAKNIQYF.

The rearrangement links TRBV29-1 to TRBJ2-5, with D uncertain. CDR3 length: 12 amino acids. Germline lookup yields CDR1 SQVTM and CDR2 ANQGSEA. V lost 3 bases to trimming and J lost 3 bases, with 8 bases between them. CDR3 nucleotide sequence: TGCAGCGTTGACGGCCAGGAAGAGACCCAGTACTTC. Translating it yields CSVDGQEETQYF.

V usage is TRBV6-6 and J usage is TRBJ2-3; D not certain. The length of the CDR3 is 11 residues. Trimming cost V 5 bases and J 6 bases, with 6 bases left between them. CDR1 MNHNY and CDR2 SVGAGI come from the germline V gene (reference sequence). CDR3 DNA: TGTGCCAGCAGTACCGCGGATACGCAGTATTTT. Translation gives CASSTADTQYF.

This chain links TRBV7-2 with TRBJ2-7; TRBD2 agrees at 12 bases. V shed 5 bases and J 3 bases; nucleotides not matched to a gene: 5. There are 15 residues in the CDR3. CDR1 and CDR2 from the germline V gene are SGHTA and FQGNSA. CDR3 sequence: CASSPRTSGNYEQYF. CDR3 sequence (DNA): TGTGCCAGCAGCCCTAGGACTAGCGGGAACTACGAGCAGTACTTC.

This chain links TRBV9 with TRBJ1-4, with 7 bases matching TRBD1. CDR1 and CDR2 (germline): SGDLS, YYNGEE. The CDR3 sequence is 15 residues long. The V segment lost 2 bases and the J segment 0 bases; nucleotides outside the gene matches: 1. The CDR3 sequence: CASSVGTATNEKLFF. CDR3 DNA sequence: TGTGCCAGCAGCGTCGGGACAGCAACTAATGAAAAACTGTTTTTT.

This chain links TRBV4-3 with TRBJ2-3; 13 bases are a match to TRBD2. The CDR3 consists of 18 residues. J gave up 3 bases and V 2 bases, and 8 bases lay outside the gene matches. Germline lookup yields CDR1 LGHNA and CDR2 YSLEER. Here the CDR3 DNA reads TGCGCCAGCAGCCAAAAAGTATCGACTAGCGGGGGGACAGATACGCAGTATTTT. Protein sequence: CASSQKVSTSGGTDTQYF.

The chain joins TRBV19 to TRBJ1-5, with TRBD1 matching 7 bases. V lost 5 bases and J lost 3; bases outside the gene matches: 7. There are 15 residues in the CDR3. CDR1 is LNHDA and CDR2 is SQIVND in the germline V gene (reference sequence). CDR3 protein: CASSPGQVPNQPQHF. CDR3 nucleotides: TGTGCCAGTAGTCCCGGACAGGTTCCCAATCAGCCCCAGCATTTT.

The chain uses TRBV27 and TRBJ2-1; 9 bases are shared with TRBD2. V trimming: 5 bases; J trimming: 10 bases; junction bases outside the gene matches: 15. Germline CDR1 is MNHEY and CDR2 is SMNVEV (reference sequence). The CDR3 covers 16 residues. The CDR3 is CASSNPGTSLQDEQFF. The CDR3 coding sequence is TGTGCCAGCAGTAACCCCGGGACTAGCCTACAGGACGAGCAGTTCTTC.

V gene TRBV6-5 combines with J gene TRBJ2-1, with TRBD1 matching over 11 bases. This CDR3 has 14 amino acids. The V gene end was trimmed by 6 bases and the J gene end by 8 bases; junction bases not matched to a gene: 6. CDR1 MNHEY and CDR2 SVGAGI come from the germline V gene. The CDR3 spells CASRPGQGVYEQFF. CDR3 bases: TGTGCCAGCAGACCGGGACAGGGGGTCTATGAGCAGTTCTTC.

The chain employs TRBV28 and TRBJ2-2; 13 bases fit TRBD2. Germline V gives CDR1 MDHEN, CDR2 SYDVKM. V lost 8 bases to trimming and J lost 6 bases; unmatched junction nucleotides: 3. CDR3 size: 14 residues. The CDR3 sequence: CASQGLAGSGELFF. In DNA, the CDR3 is TGTGCCAGCCAGGGACTAGCGGGATCCGGGGAGCTGTTTTTT. Full variable domain (missing parts from reference TRBV28 and TRBJ2-2): DVKVTQSSRYLVKRTGEKVFLECVQDMDHENMFWYRQDPGLGLRLIYFSYDVKMKEKGDIPEGYSVSREKKERFSLILESASTNQTSMYLCASQGLAGSGELFFGEGSRLTVL.

The rearrangement uses TRBV19 and TRBJ2-2; 11 positions match TRBD2. V lost 7 bases and J lost 7; bases outside the gene matches: 11. The CDR3 covers 16 residues. Germline V gene lookup returns CDR1 LNHDA and CDR2 SQIVND (reference sequence). The CDR3 DNA is TGTGCCAGTACCTTCACTAGCGGGAGTTTTATCGGGGAGCTGTTTTTT. Residues: CASTFTSGSFIGELFF.

This chain connects TRBV19 to TRBJ1-5, with 7 bases identical to TRBD1. This CDR3 comprises 14 residues. Looked up from germline, CDR1 is LNHDA and CDR2 is SQIVND (reference sequence). Unmatched junction bases numbered 3, after V lost 7 bases and J lost 0 bases. The CDR3 region is CASKGQVSNQPQHF. Here the CDR3 DNA reads TGTGCCAGTAAAGGACAGGTTAGCAATCAGCCCCAGCATTTT.

The rearrangement links TRBV5-1 to TRBJ1-1, with TRBD1 matching 10 bases. CDR3 length equals 15 residues. Per germline, CDR1 SGHRS and CDR2 YFSETQ. V trimming: 7 bases; J trimming: 0 bases; junction bases outside the gene matches: 6. The CDR3 sequence: CASSDRGTMNTEAFF. The DNA of the CDR3 is TGCGCCAGCTCGGACAGGGGGACGATGAACACTGAAGCTTTCTTT.

This chain connects TRBV19 to TRBJ1-5; 8 positions match TRBD1. The junction had 8 bases not matched to a gene; V was cut back by 3 bases and J by 4 bases. Germline V gene lookup returns CDR1 LNHDA and CDR2 SQIVND (reference sequence). The CDR3 is made up of 16 amino acids. CDR3 in amino acids: CASSIARGRRNQPQHF. The CDR3 DNA reads as TGTGCCAGTAGTATCGCCAGGGGGCGTCGTAATCAGCCCCAGCATTTT.

In its sample, this clone was seen once. The chain has TRBV7-3 and TRBJ2-5, with D hard to call. V was clipped by 5 bases and J by 6 bases, with 13 bases between them. Germline CDR1 and CDR2: SGHTA and FQGTGA. The CDR3 contains 13 residues. Written as DNA, the CDR3 is TGTGCCAGCAGCGCGGATGTAAGGCAGACCCAGTACTTC. It codes for CASSADVRQTQYF.

The chain recombines TRBV7-8 with TRBJ2-6; maybe TRBD2 (7 bases). This CDR3 is 18 amino acids long. V dropped 0 bases and J dropped 2 bases, with 14 bases sitting between them. The germline V gene has CDR1 SGHVS and CDR2 FQNEAQ. CDR3 loop: CASSLARWGGPGANVLTF. The CDR3 coding sequence is TGTGCCAGCAGCTTAGCGCGCTGGGGGGGCCCTGGGGCCAACGTCCTGACTTTC.

This clone was found once. V is TRBV6-1 and J is TRBJ1-2, with D tentatively TRBD1 (5 bases). V was cut by 0 bases and J by 6 bases, with 11 bases left in between. The CDR3 consists of 14 residues. Germline values: CDR1 MNHNS, CDR2 SASEGT. For the CDR3, the DNA is TGTGCCAGCAGTGAAGCGGGCAGGGTGAATGGCTACACCTTC. This encodes CASSEAGRVNGYTF.

V gene TRBV29-1 combines with J gene TRBJ1-3; no reliable D call. The CDR3 has 12 residues. Germline CDR1 and CDR2: SQVTM and ANQGSEA. Deletions cut 7 bases from V and 0 bases from J, with 7 bases between. The CDR3 DNA is TGCAGCGCTGTCAGCTCTGGAAACACCATATATTTT. Its protein product is CSAVSSGNTIYF.

V usage is TRBV27 and J usage is TRBJ1-1; D perhaps matches TRBD1 (5 bases). CDR1 is MNHEY, CDR2 SMNVEV, per germline (reference sequence). The germline V and J ends were trimmed by 0 bases and 0 bases, with 11 bases remaining between them. This CDR3 is 16 amino acids long. This chain's CDR3 is CASSLSIDSLNTEAFF. CDR3 in DNA: TGTGCCAGCAGTTTATCCATAGACAGCCTGAACACTGAAGCTTTCTTT.

The gene calls are TRBV27 and TRBJ1-2; the match to TRBD1 covers 9 bases. CDR1 is MNHEY and CDR2 is SMNVEV in the germline V gene (reference sequence). V shed 5 bases, J shed 4 bases, and the junction held 5 bases outside the gene matches. This CDR3 comprises 14 residues. CDR3 loop: CASSPRTGVYGYTF. In DNA form, the CDR3 reads TGTGCCAGCAGTCCCCGGACAGGGGTCTATGGCTACACCTTC.

This chain uses TRBV6-5 with TRBJ2-1; the D gene is possibly TRBD1 (6 bases). CDR3 size: 14 residues. Trimming removed 7 bases at V and 5 bases at J, with 15 bases between. The germline V gene has CDR1 MNHEY and CDR2 SVGAGI. The CDR3 DNA is TGTGCCAGCACACTTAGGGGGTCCCACAATGAGCAGTTCTTC. As protein: CASTLRGSHNEQFF.

A single count supports this clone. The chain couples TRBV7-2 to TRBJ2-1; 14 bases line up with TRBD2. V trimming: 5 bases; J trimming: 5 bases; junction bases outside the gene matches: 2. Germline V gene lookup returns CDR1 SGHTA and CDR2 FQGNSA. This CDR3 has 15 amino acids. CDR3 loop: CASSATSGRDNEQFF. The CDR3 DNA follows: TGTGCCAGCAGCGCGACTAGCGGGAGGGACAATGAGCAGTTCTTC.

This chain joins TRBV28 and TRBJ2-7; TRBD1 agrees at 7 bases. This CDR3 comprises 16 residues. Germline values: CDR1 MDHEN, CDR2 SYDVKM. Trimming cost V 6 bases and J 0 bases; bases outside gene matches: 11. CDR3 nucleotide sequence: TGTGCCAGCAGGCCCCCGACCGGGACAGTCTCCTACGAGCAGTACTTC. It specifies CASRPPTGTVSYEQYF.

The genes are TRBV3-1 (or the pseudogene TRBV3-2) and TRBJ1-1, with a tentative D call TRBD1 (5 bases). V was trimmed by 7 bases and J by 1 base, leaving 10 bases between them. Germline V gene data show CDR1 as LGHDT and CDR2 as YNNKEL (reference sequence). This CDR3 is 13 amino acids long. The CDR3 sequence: CASTRGGNTEAFF. CDR3 DNA: TGTGCCAGCACCCGGGGGGGGAACACTGAAGCTTTCTTT.

The chain recombines TRBV6-2 or TRBV6-3 with TRBJ1-5; D may be TRBD1 (5 bases). Per germline, CDR1 MNHEY and CDR2 SVGEGT. V lost 2 bases, J lost 3 bases, and 11 bases lay in between. The CDR3 consists of 15 residues. In nucleotides, the CDR3 is TGTGCCAGCAGTTACGAAACGACAGACAATCAGCCCCAGCATTTT. Translation gives CASSYETTDNQPQHF.

This clone was observed a handful of times. V usage is TRBV11-2 and J usage is TRBJ1-1, with 11 bases matching TRBD1. CDR1 and CDR2 (germline): SGHAT, FQNNGV. The J segment lost 8 bases and the V segment lost 0 bases, leaving 14 bases of the junction unmatched. CDR3 length: 18 residues. CDR3 sequence (DNA): TGTGCCAGCAGCTTAGATTTTCGGGACAGGGGGACTCGCAGCGAAGCTTTCTTT. Amino acid sequence: CASSLDFRDRGTRSEAFF.

The chain joins TRBV5-1 to TRBJ2-7, with 10 bases that match TRBD2. Germline assignment: CDR1 SGHRS and CDR2 YFSETQ. CDR3 length: 16 amino acids. Trimming took 3 bases from V and 0 from J; bases not matched to a gene: 6. The CDR3 DNA reads as TGCGCCAGCAGCTCCGGGACTAGCGATTACTCCTACGAGCAGTACTTC. It codes for CASSSGTSDYSYEQYF.

The chain couples TRBV5-1 to TRBJ2-1; TRBD2 matches 7 bases. Trimming removed 5 bases from V and 3 bases from J; junction bases left unmatched: 5. The CDR3 covers 14 residues. Germline CDR1 is SGHRS and CDR2 is YFSETQ. DNA of the CDR3: TGCGCCAGCAGGCTAGCGGACTTCTACAATGAGCAGTTCTTC. It codes for CASRLADFYNEQFF.

The gene calls are TRBV2 and TRBJ1-5; D unresolved. V was trimmed by 6 bases and J by 2 bases, leaving 11 bases between them. This CDR3 spans 14 amino acids. Germline lookup yields CDR1 SNHLY and CDR2 FYNNEI. CDR3 amino acids: CASRYGEGNQPQHF. The CDR3 bases are TGTGCCAGCAGGTATGGGGAGGGCAATCAGCCCCAGCATTTT.

The chain links TRBV19 to TRBJ1-1, with unresolved D. There are 13 residues in the CDR3. Germline loops: CDR1 LNHDA, CDR2 SQIVND (reference sequence). V gave up 7 bases and J gave up 7 bases, with 16 bases separating them. CDR3 nucleotide sequence: TGTGCCAGTACGACTTTACCGGGAGTTGAAGCTTTCTTT. Translating it yields CASTTLPGVEAFF.

The chain links TRBV18 to TRBJ1-3; D is undetermined. This CDR3 is built from 15 residues. Per the germline V gene, CDR1 is KGHSH and CDR2 is LQKENI. Trimming shortened V by 1 base and J by 2 bases, and 9 bases separated the two germline ends. The CDR3 here is CASSPQYGTGNTIYF. The CDR3, as DNA: TGTGCCAGCTCACCACAGTACGGGACTGGAAACACCATATATTTT. The complete variable domain, with remaining parts taken from reference TRBV18 and TRBJ1-3, reads NAGVMQNPRHLVRRRGQEARLRCSPMKGHSHVYWYRQLPEEGLKFMVYLQKENIIDESGMPKERFSAEFPKEGPSILRIQQVVRGDSAAYFCASSPQYGTGNTIYFGEGSWLTVV.